A selection of T cell receptor beta chains follows, all from one sample in a study of T cells in Graves' hyperthyroidism and ophthalmopathy. TCRdb reprocessed the multiplex PCR reads via MiXCR and lists one record per CDR3 protein. The data hold more than 300,000 distinct CDR3 sequences, with roughly 14% observed a single time. The sample was blood. These receptors were taken from a woman in her thirties with Graves' ophthalmopathy. CDR3s include the opening cysteine and the closing phenylalanine or tryptophan. The D gene is left open where the match is weak. Not all rows give a size; the values are once, few, many and, for expanded clones, a class.

13	.	many	TRBV30	TRBJ1-1	TGTGCCTGGAGAGGGACGGCGAACACTGAAGCTTTCTTT	CAWRGTANTEAFF
16	TRBD2	.	TRBV20-1	TRBJ2-3	TGCAGTGCCCCGTTGGCTAGCGGGGGGTTCACAGATACGCAGTATTTT	CSAPLASGGFTDTQYF
18	TRBD2	many	TRBV20-1	TRBJ2-1	TGCAGTGCTAGAGATGATATCCTTTTGCTAGCGGGATACAATGAGCAGTTCTTC	CSARDDILLLAGYNEQFF
17	.	.	TRBV11-1	TRBJ2-3	TGTGCCAGCAGCTTGGGGGTAAGCAGCGCGCACACAGATACGCAGTATTTT	CASSLGVSSAHTDTQYF
15	TRBD1	many	TRBV2	TRBJ1-2	TGTGCCAGCAGCGCCGCCGTGACAGGGTCAGACGGCTACACCTTC	CASSAAVTGSDGYTF
13	.	many	TRBV29-1	TRBJ1-4	TGCAGCGTCGCCAAGGGGGCTAATGAAAAACTGTTTTTT	CSVAKGANEKLFF
16	TRBD2	.	TRBV14	TRBJ2-3	TGTGCCAGCAGCCGGACTTACGGGGGGGCCAGGGATACGCAGTATTTT	CASSRTYGGARDTQYF
16	.	many	TRBV5-1	TRBJ2-3	TGCGCCAGCAGCTTCCCAAAACTCGTTGGTTCGGATACGCAGTATTTT	CASSFPKLVGSDTQYF
14	TRBD1	many	TRBV30	TRBJ2-7	TGTGCCTGGAGGGAACCGGGACAGCTCTACGAGCAGTACTTC	CAWREPGQLYEQYF
14	.	many	TRBV10-3	TRBJ1-1	TGTGCCATCAGTGAAAGCAGAGGGAACACTGAAGCTTTCTTT	CAISESRGNTEAFF
15	.	.	TRBV9	TRBJ2-7	TGTGCCAGCAGCGTTGACGGAACCTTCTCGGGAGAGCAGTACTTC	CASSVDGTFSGEQYF
10	.	many	TRBV27	TRBJ1-1	TGTGCCAGCGGGGGACACCAAGCTTTCTTT	CASGGHQAFF
14	.	.	TRBV10-1	TRBJ1-3	TGCGCCAGCACAAGGGCAGGTCGTGGAAACACCATATATTTT	CASTRAGRGNTIYF
20	TRBD1	.	TRBV7-6	TRBJ2-6	TGTGCCAGCAGCTTCCGGTATGAGACAGGGGGCGATCGTGGGGCCAACGTCCTGACTTTC	CASSFRYETGGDRGANVLTF
15	.	many	TRBV18	TRBJ2-3	TGTGCCAGCTCACCACCCGCAGGAAGCACAGATACGCAGTATTTT	CASSPPAGSTDTQYF
15	.	.	TRBV4-2	TRBJ2-5	TGTGCCAGCAGCCAAGAGTTCGGGGCCCAAGAGACCCAGTACTTC	CASSQEFGAQETQYF
17	TRBD2	.	TRBV11-2	TRBJ2-7	TGTGCCAGCAGCCCAACCGGACTAGCGGGGGGAACCTACGAGCAGTACTTC	CASSPTGLAGGTYEQYF
15	TRBD1	once	TRBV2	TRBJ1-5	TGTGCCAGCAGTCCGGGACAGGGAGTTAATCAGCCCCAGCATTTT	CASSPGQGVNQPQHF
14	.	.	TRBV5-1	TRBJ2-2	TGCGCCAGCAGCTCGGGCTCTCCTACCGGGGAGCTGTTTTTT	CASSSGSPTGELFF
16	TRBD2	.	TRBV11-2	TRBJ2-1	TGTGCCAGCAGCTTAGGGACTAGCGGGGGGCGGGGTGAGCAGTTCTTC	CASSLGTSGGRGEQFF
18	TRBD1	few	TRBV13	TRBJ1-6	TGTGCCAGCAGACGCGGGACAGTCTCCCCCAGCTATAATTCACCCCTCCACTTT	CASRRGTVSPSYNSPLHF
13	.	many	TRBV20-1	TRBJ1-5	TGCAGTGCCGGACCCCGACGGCCCGCCCCCCAGCATTTT	CSAGPRRPAPQHF
12	.	many	TRBV27	TRBJ2-2	TGTGCCAGCAGCCCACTTCCCGGGGAGCTGTTTTTT	CASSPLPGELFF
11	.	many	TRBV28	TRBJ1-1	TGTGCCAGCAGGAGGACCCCGGAGGCTTTCTTT	CASRRTPEAFF
18	.	.	TRBV6-5	TRBJ1-6	TGTGCCAGCAGTTACTCGAGCTTCCCGGGGTCCTATAATTCACCCCTCCACTTT	CASSYSSFPGSYNSPLHF
15	TRBD1	few	TRBV18	TRBJ1-2	TGTGCCAGCTCACCACCTTCTCAGGGGGAAAATGGCTACACCTTC	CASSPPSQGENGYTF
12	.	many	TRBV11-1	TRBJ2-2	TGTGCCGGGGAACGGAACACCGGGGAGCTGTTTTTT	CAGERNTGELFF
14	.	few	TRBV5-1	TRBJ1-2	TGCGCCAGCAGCTTGGAGGGATCGTTATATGGCTACACCTTC	CASSLEGSLYGYTF
18	TRBD2	many	TRBV5-1	TRBJ2-1	TGCGCCAGCAGCTTGGCACTAGCGGGGGTTAGCTCCTACAATGAGCAGTTCTTC	CASSLALAGVSSYNEQFF
18	.	.	TRBV7-4	TRBJ1-6	TGTGCCAGCAGCGGTGGGCAGTATGGGCCTCTTGGTAATTCACCCCTCCACTTT	CASSGGQYGPLGNSPLHF
15	.	.	TRBV6-6	TRBJ2-1	TGTGCCAGCAGTTACCGGGTCACGTTGTTGGGTGAGCAGTTCTTC	CASSYRVTLLGEQFF
16	TRBD1	.	TRBV3-1	TRBJ1-1	TGTGCCAGCAGCCAAGGTCCGGGACAGGGGAACACTGAAGCTTTCTTT	CASSQGPGQGNTEAFF
13	.	few	TRBV5-8	TRBJ1-6	TGTGCCAGCAGCTCGTCCCTCCTTTCACCCCTCCACTTT	CASSSSLLSPLHF
13	TRBD1	.	TRBV28	TRBJ1-2	TGTGCCTGCGACAGGGAGGGGAACTATGGCTACACCTTC	CACDREGNYGYTF
15	TRBD2	many	TRBV20-1	TRBJ2-5	TGCAGTGCTACCCTAGGCGGGGGGGCTCGGGAGACCCAGTACTTC	CSATLGGGARETQYF
10	.	many	TRBV6-1	TRBJ1-1	TGTGCCAACCCGGGACCTGAAGCTTTCTTT	CANPGPEAFF
13	.	many	TRBV7-3	TRBJ2-2	TGTGCCAGCAGTTCTAGTTACACCGGGGAGCTGTTTTTT	CASSSSYTGELFF
13	.	few	TRBV27	TRBJ2-3	TGTGCCAGCAGTCCAGCCGCGTCGGATACGCAGTATTTT	CASSPAASDTQYF
16	.	.	TRBV9	TRBJ2-2	TGTGCCAGCAGCAAACAGACTAGGTGGGGCACCGGGGAGCTGTTTTTT	CASSKQTRWGTGELFF
13	.	many	TRBV9	TRBJ1-2	TGTGCCAGCAGCGTAGGGACGGGCTATGGCTACACCTTC	CASSVGTGYGYTF
19	TRBD2	few	TRBV28	TRBJ2-1	TGTGCCAGCAGTTCGACGCGGACTAGCGGGGGGTCCTCCTACAATGAGCAGTTCTTC	CASSSTRTSGGSSYNEQFF
15	.	.	TRBV5-1	TRBJ2-5	TGCGCCAGCAGCTCCGCGGGGGCCCTCCAAGAGACCCAGTACTTC	CASSSAGALQETQYF
14	.	few	TRBV20-1	TRBJ2-5	TGCAGTGCAAGAAGGGGGGACCTCCAAGAGACCCAGTACTTC	CSARRGDLQETQYF
14	.	few	TRBV20-1	TRBJ1-5	TGCAGTGTTGGGGACATCGATAGCAATCAGCCCCAGCATTTT	CSVGDIDSNQPQHF
14	.	.	TRBV27	TRBJ1-3	TGTGCCAGCAGAGGGATCAACTCTGGAAACACCATATATTTT	CASRGINSGNTIYF
12	.	few	TRBV6-1	TRBJ2-2	TGTGCCAGCAGTGGGGCAACCGGGGAGCTGTTTTTT	CASSGATGELFF
15	.	many	TRBV2	TRBJ1-5	TGTGCCAGCAGCTTGGACGGCGGGAGCAATCAGCCCCAGCATTTT	CASSLDGGSNQPQHF
16	.	many	TRBV5-1	TRBJ1-1	TGCGCCAGCAGCTTGTCCCGAAGACAGGCGAACACTGAAGCTTTCTTT	CASSLSRRQANTEAFF
14	.	many	TRBV6-1	TRBJ1-5	TGTGCCAGCAGTGAATCAGGGTTCGGTCAGCCCCAGCATTTT	CASSESGFGQPQHF
17	TRBD1	.	TRBV6-5	TRBJ1-2	TGTGCCAGCAGTTGCCTAGGACAGGGGGCATCCGTAAATGGCTACACCTTC	CASSCLGQGASVNGYTF
15	TRBD1	many	TRBV12-3/TRBV12-4	TRBJ1-1	TGTGCCAGCAGCGGACGACAGGGAATGAACACTGAAGCTTTCTTT	CASSGRQGMNTEAFF
14	.	many	TRBV15	TRBJ1-1	TGTGCCACCAGCAGAGGTCCGGTAAACACTGAAGCTTTCTTT	CATSRGPVNTEAFF